This T cell receptor beta chain stems from a study of cytomegalovirus exposure and HLA in healthy donors. CDR1 and CDR2 from the germline V gene are KGHSH and LQKENI. This CDR3 comprises 15 residues. V lost 4 bases, J lost 5 bases, and 6 bases stayed unmatched. This clone appeared a few times. Its antigen is unidentified. 13 Jbeta primers and 60 Vbeta primers were used for the PCR. TCRdb's copy holds only in-frame clones and misses some; the assay was immunoSEQ multiplex PCR. Among over 150,000 clones listed, about four fifths were seen once. Study results and caveats: The authors listed approximately 150 TCR beta chains as cytomegalovirus-associated.

Sequenced material: PBMCs. The sequence was obtained from a girl between 5 and 17 years old in good health and CMV-seropositive. This chain connects TRBV18 to TRBJ1-2, with 11 bases fitting TRBD1. CDR3 DNA: TGTGCCAGCTCACTGGACAGGGGGCGGGGATATGGCTACACCTTC. Its translation: CASSLDRGRGYGYTF.